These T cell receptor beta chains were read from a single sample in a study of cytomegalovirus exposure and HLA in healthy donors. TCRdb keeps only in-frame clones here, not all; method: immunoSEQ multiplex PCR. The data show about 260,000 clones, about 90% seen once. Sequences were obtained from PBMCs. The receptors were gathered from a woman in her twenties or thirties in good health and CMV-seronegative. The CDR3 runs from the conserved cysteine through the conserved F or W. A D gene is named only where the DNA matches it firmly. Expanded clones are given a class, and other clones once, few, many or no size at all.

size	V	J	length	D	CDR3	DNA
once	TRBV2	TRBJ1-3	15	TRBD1	CASSVGQGPGNTIYF	TGTGCCAGCAGTGTCGGACAGGGGCCTGGAAACACCATATATTTT
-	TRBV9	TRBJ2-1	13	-	CASSVAGYNEQFF	TGTGCCAGCAGCGTAGCGGGTTACAATGAGCAGTTCTTC
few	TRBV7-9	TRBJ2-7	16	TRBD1	CASGGPPGQGYYEQYF	TGTGCCAGCGGCGGGCCACCGGGACAGGGTTATTACGAGCAGTACTTC
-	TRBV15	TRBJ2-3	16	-	CATSRSGPTPTDTQYF	TGTGCCACCAGCAGGTCGGGCCCGACCCCCACAGATACGCAGTATTTT
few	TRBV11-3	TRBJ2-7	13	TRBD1	CASSLTGGYEQYF	TGTGCCAGCAGCTTGACAGGGGGCTACGAGCAGTACTTC
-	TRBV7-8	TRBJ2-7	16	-	CASSLDLADPRYEQYF	TGTGCCAGCAGCTTAGATCTGGCGGATCCCCGCTACGAGCAGTACTTC
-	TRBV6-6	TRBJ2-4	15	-	CASSYSRGAGNIQYF	TGTGCCAGCAGTTACTCGAGAGGGGCTGGGAACATTCAGTACTTC
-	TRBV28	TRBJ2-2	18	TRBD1	CASSVPPWDRTNTGELFF	TGTGCCAGCAGCGTGCCGCCCTGGGACAGAACGAACACCGGGGAGCTGTTTTTT
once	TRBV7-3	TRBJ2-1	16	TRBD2	CASSSVTSGRGDEQFF	TGTGCCAGCAGCTCCGTCACTAGCGGGAGGGGTGATGAGCAGTTCTTC
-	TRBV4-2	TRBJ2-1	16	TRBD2	CASSQAGSGGGNEQFF	TGTGCCAGCAGCCAAGCGGGAAGCGGGGGGGGCAATGAGCAGTTCTTC
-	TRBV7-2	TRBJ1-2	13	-	CASSPSAGYGYTF	TGTGCCAGCAGCCCCTCAGCGGGTTATGGCTACACCTTC
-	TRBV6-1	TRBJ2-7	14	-	CASSESQSPYEQYF	TGTGCCAGCAGTGAATCACAGAGTCCCTACGAGCAGTACTTC
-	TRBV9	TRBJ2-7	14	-	CASSYETDPYEQYF	TGTGCCAGCAGCTATGAGACAGATCCCTACGAGCAGTACTTC
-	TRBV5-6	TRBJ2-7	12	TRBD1	CASSLGQGKQYF	TGTGCCAGCAGCCTGGGACAGGGGAAGCAGTACTTC
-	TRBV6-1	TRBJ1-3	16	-	CASSGIRTASGNTIYF	TGTGCCAGCAGTGGAATACGGACGGCATCTGGAAACACCATATATTTT
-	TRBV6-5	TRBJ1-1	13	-	CASSTDMNTEAFF	TGTGCCAGCAGTACAGACATGAACACTGAAGCTTTCTTT
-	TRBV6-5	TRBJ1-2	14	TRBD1	CASSRTGPVYGYTF	TGTGCCAGCAGTCGGACAGGGCCTGTCTATGGCTACACCTTC
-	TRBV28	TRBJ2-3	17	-	CASRPSASVFSSLGQYF	TGTGCCAGCAGGCCTAGCGCGTCCGTCTTTTCTTCTCTGGGGCAGTATTTT
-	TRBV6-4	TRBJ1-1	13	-	CASSDGRGTEAFF	TGTGCCAGCAGTGACGGGAGGGGCACTGAAGCTTTCTTT
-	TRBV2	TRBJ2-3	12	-	CASSYMADTQYF	TGTGCCAGCAGCTATATGGCAGATACGCAGTATTTT
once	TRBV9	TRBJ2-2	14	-	CASSGQDYTGELFF	TGTGCCAGCTCGGGCCAGGATTACACCGGGGAGCTGTTTTTT
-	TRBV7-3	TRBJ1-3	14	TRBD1	CASSRGQGENTIYF	TGTGCCAGCAGCCGCGGACAGGGTGAAAACACCATATATTTT
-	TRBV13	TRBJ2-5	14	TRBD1	CASSSGQEEETQYF	TGTGCCAGCAGCTCCGGACAGGAGGAGGAGACCCAGTACTTC
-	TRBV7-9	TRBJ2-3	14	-	CASSLMGQTDTQYF	TGTGCCAGCAGCTTAATGGGGCAGACAGATACGCAGTATTTT
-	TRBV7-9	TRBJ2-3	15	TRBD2	CASSFTGLATDTQYF	TGTGCCAGCAGCTTTACGGGACTAGCAACAGATACGCAGTATTTT
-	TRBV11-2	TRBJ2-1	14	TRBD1	CASSLGQGAREQFF	TGTGCCAGCAGCTTAGGACAGGGGGCCAGGGAGCAGTTCTTC
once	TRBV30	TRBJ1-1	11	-	CAWSVRWSAFF	TGTGCCTGGAGTGTAAGATGGAGCGCTTTCTTT
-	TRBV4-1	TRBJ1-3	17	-	CASSQVLTELSGNTIYF	TGCGCCAGCAGCCAAGTTCTTACGGAACTCTCTGGAAACACCATATATTTT
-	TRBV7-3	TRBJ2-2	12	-	CASRTSTGELFF	TGTGCCAGCAGGACGAGCACCGGGGAGCTGTTTTTT
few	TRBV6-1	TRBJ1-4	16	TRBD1	CASSGLQGAGNEKLFF	TGTGCCAGCAGTGGTTTACAGGGGGCTGGTAATGAAAAACTGTTTTTT
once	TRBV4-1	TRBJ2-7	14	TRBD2	CASSQPGLAVEQYF	TGCGCCAGCAGCCAACCGGGACTAGCGGTCGAGCAGTACTTC
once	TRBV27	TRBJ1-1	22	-	CASSSFVAGREPRISTNTEAFF	TGTGCCAGCAGTTCTTTTGTGGCGGGCAGGGAGCCGCGGATCTCAACTAACACTGAAGCTTTCTTT
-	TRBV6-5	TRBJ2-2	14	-	CASSYSIKTGELFF	TGTGCCAGCAGTTACTCGATAAAGACCGGGGAGCTGTTTTTT
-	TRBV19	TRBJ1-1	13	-	CASSIGRGTEAFF	TGTGCCAGTAGTATAGGGAGGGGTACTGAAGCTTTCTTT
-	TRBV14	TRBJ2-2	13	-	CASSQYREGKLFF	TGTGCCAGCAGCCAGTACAGGGAGGGGAAGCTGTTTTTT
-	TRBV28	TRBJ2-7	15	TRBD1	CASRSSGTGTYEQYF	TGTGCCAGCAGGTCCTCTGGGACAGGCACCTACGAGCAGTACTTC
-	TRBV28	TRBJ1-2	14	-	CASSFGSINYGYTF	TGTGCCAGCAGTTTCGGAAGCATTAACTATGGCTACACCTTC
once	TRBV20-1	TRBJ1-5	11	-	CSATQGQPQHF	TGCAGTGCTACACAGGGCCAGCCCCAGCATTTT
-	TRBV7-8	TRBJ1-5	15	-	CASSRRTDLGQPQHF	TGTGCCAGCAGCCGACGGACAGACCTCGGTCAGCCCCAGCATTTT
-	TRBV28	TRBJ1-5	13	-	CATLPFGNQPQHF	TGTGCCACCCTCCCCTTTGGCAATCAGCCCCAGCATTTT
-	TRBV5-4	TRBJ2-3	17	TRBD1	CASSLGHRGPGTDTQYF	TGTGCCAGCAGCTTGGGGCACAGGGGGCCCGGCACAGATACGCAGTATTTT
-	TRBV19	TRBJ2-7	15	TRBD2	CASSILAGDPYEQYF	TGTGCCAGTAGTATCCTAGCGGGAGACCCCTACGAGCAGTACTTC
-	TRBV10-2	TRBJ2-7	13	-	CASSEATSVPTSF	TGCGCCAGCAGTGAGGCGACGTCCGTCCCCACATCGTTC
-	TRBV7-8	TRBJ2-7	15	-	CASSLRAGPLHEQYF	TGTGCCAGCAGCTTACGGGCAGGCCCCCTACACGAGCAGTACTTC
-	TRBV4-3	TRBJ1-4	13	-	CASSDQGSEKLFF	TGCGCCAGCAGCGATCAGGGTTCAGAAAAACTGTTTTTT
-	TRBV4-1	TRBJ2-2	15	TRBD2	CASSRLAGVDGELFF	TGCGCCAGCAGCCGACTAGCGGGAGTGGACGGGGAGCTGTTTTTT
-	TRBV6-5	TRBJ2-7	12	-	CASIGGQYEQYF	TGTGCCAGCATCGGGGGGCAGTACGAGCAGTACTTC
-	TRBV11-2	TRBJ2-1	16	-	CASSLVRWPSYNEQFF	TGTGCCAGCAGCTTAGTAAGGTGGCCCTCCTACAATGAGCAGTTCTTC